Each of the 30 T cell receptor beta chains below was sequenced from the same sample in a study of shared clonotypes between healthy human individuals. CD45RO-negative, CCR7-selected cells formed the naive CD8 fraction, which excluded terminally differentiated effector memory CD45RA+ cells. Sequenced by immunoSEQ multiplex PCR; TCRdb stores in-frame clones only, minus some. The sample shows millions of clones, about 95% of them seen only once. Sequenced input: naive CD8+ T cells sorted from blood. These receptors originate from a man younger than 35 in good health.

The chain combines TRBV6-5 with TRBJ2-1; D not resolved. In germline, CDR1 is MNHEY, CDR2 SVGAGI. Trimming cost V 1 base and J 4 bases, with 11 bases left between them. This CDR3 region has 15 residues. CDR3 protein: CASSYYAGRYNEQFF. CDR3 nucleotide sequence: TGTGCCAGCAGTTACTACGCAGGCCGTTACAATGAGCAGTTCTTC.

In this sample, this clone turned up once. The identical CDR3 is also encoded by other nucleotide sequences in the sample. The chain has TRBV27 and TRBJ1-2; 7 bases agree with TRBD1. V lost 5 bases to trimming and J lost 4 bases; unmatched junction nucleotides: 4. Germline values: CDR1 MNHEY, CDR2 SMNVEV (reference sequence). The CDR3 totals 13 residues. In DNA, the CDR3 is TGTGCCAGCAGTCCCCGGACAGGCTATGGCTACACCTTC. This encodes CASSPRTGYGYTF.

The rearrangement uses TRBV5-1 and TRBJ2-5; D gene ambiguous. The CDR3 is made up of 15 amino acids. With 4 bases removed from V and 8 bases from J, the gap between germline ends came to 21 bases. The germline V gene has CDR1 SGHRS and CDR2 YFSETQ. The CDR3 coding sequence is TGCGCCAGCAGCCCAGAGTTTTACCCCGATGTAACCCAGTACTTC. Residues: CASSPEFYPDVTQYF.

This chain joins TRBV10-3 and TRBJ1-1; possibly TRBD1 for D (5 bases). The CDR3 sequence is 16 residues long. In germline, CDR1 is ENHRY, CDR2 SYGVKD. Between the trimmed V and J ends, which lost 0 bases and 5 bases, there was a span of 16 bases. CDR3 loop: CAISESERGGMTEAFF. The CDR3 bases are TGTGCCATCAGTGAGTCGGAGAGGGGCGGGATGACTGAAGCTTTCTTT.

Of note for this clone: Other DNA sequences of this sample code for an identical CDR3. The J gene is TRBJ2-7, the V gene TRBV6-5; 7 nucleotides match TRBD1. The CDR3 contains 14 residues. J lost 4 bases, V lost 3 bases, and 6 bases had no gene match. Germline assignment: CDR1 MNHEY and CDR2 SVGAGI. The CDR3 sequence is CASSYSAGGYEQYF. CDR3 in DNA: TGTGCCAGCAGTTATAGTGCAGGGGGATACGAGCAGTACTTC.

The chain uses TRBV6-6 and TRBJ2-1, with D possibly matching TRBD1 (5 bases). V was trimmed by 0 bases and J by 3 bases, leaving 6 bases between them. The CDR3 has 14 residues. Germline V gene sequence: CDR1 MNHNY, CDR2 SVGAGI (reference sequence). Here the CDR3 reads CASSYSTVYNEQFF. DNA of the CDR3: TGTGCCAGCAGTTACTCGACAGTCTACAATGAGCAGTTCTTC.

V and J are TRBV6-6 and TRBJ2-7; TRBD2 might be the D (7 bases). Germline V gene sequence: CDR1 MNHNY, CDR2 SVGAGI (reference sequence). CDR3 length: 15 amino acids. V lost 6 bases and J lost 5, with 20 bases in between. CDR3 protein: CASSNREGWLHEQYF. In nucleotides, the CDR3 is TGTGCCAGCAGCAACAGGGAGGGTTGGTTGCACGAGCAGTACTTC.

A word on this clone: Other DNA sequences in this specimen translate into the identical CDR3. V usage is TRBV5-4 and J usage is TRBJ2-7; 8 bases agree with TRBD1. The V gene's germline CDR1 is SGHNT and CDR2 YYREEE (reference sequence). This CDR3 is 14 amino acids long. V dropped 2 bases and J dropped 2; count of bases not matched to a gene: 3. CDR3 coding DNA: TGTGCCAGCAGCTTAGACAGGGGCGCCTACGAGCAGTACTTC. Its protein product is CASSLDRGAYEQYF. Full variable domain (rest looked up from reference TRBV5-4 and TRBJ2-7): ETGVTQSPTHLIKTRGQQVTLRCSSQSGHNTVSWYQQALGQGPQFIFQYYREEENGRGNFPPRFSGLQFPNYSSELNVNALELDDSALYLCASSLDRGAYEQYFGPGTRLTVT.

V usage is TRBV6-6 and J usage is TRBJ2-1; 9 nucleotides match TRBD1. V trimming: 5 bases; J trimming: 4 bases; junction bases outside the gene matches: 3. The CDR3 has 14 amino acids. The V gene's germline CDR1 is MNHNY and CDR2 SVGAGI (reference sequence). CDR3 residues: CASSGTGTYNEQFF. The CDR3 region has the DNA TGTGCCAGCAGTGGGACAGGGACTTACAATGAGCAGTTCTTC.

The V gene is TRBV27, the J gene TRBJ1-2; D is undetermined. Trimming took off 3 bases at V and 4 bases at J, with 9 bases between the two ends. The length of the CDR3 is 13 residues. CDR1 is MNHEY, CDR2 SMNVEV, per germline (reference sequence). In DNA, the CDR3 is TGTGCCAGCAGTTTCAGCACGTCCTATGGCTACACCTTC. Amino acid sequence: CASSFSTSYGYTF.

This chain joins TRBV13 and TRBJ1-6; D is possibly TRBD1 (5 bases). Trimming stripped 5 bases from V and 4 bases from J, with 12 bases between. The CDR3 runs 15 residues. Germline CDR1 and CDR2: PRHDT and FYEKMQ (reference sequence). Here the CDR3 DNA reads TGTGCCAGCAGCACTCGGGGCGCTTATAATTCACCCCTCCACTTT. Protein sequence: CASSTRGAYNSPLHF.

J is TRBJ2-1 and V is TRBV6-4, with 13 nucleotides matching TRBD2. J was trimmed by 5 bases and V by 6 bases; bases with no gene match: 13. This CDR3 region has 18 residues. Germline V gives CDR1 MRHNA, CDR2 SNTAGT. In DNA, the CDR3 is TGTGCCAGCAGGTGGACTAGCGGGAGTAGGAGACGGGACAATGAGCAGTTCTTC. Its translation is CASRWTSGSRRRDNEQFF.

V is TRBV7-8 and J is TRBJ2-7, with TRBD1 identical over 9 bases. The length of the CDR3 is 15 residues. V lost 5 bases, J lost 7 bases, and 12 bases stayed unmatched. Germline loops: CDR1 SGHVS, CDR2 FQNEAQ. CDR3 region: CASSLGQGRMWEQYF. The CDR3 DNA sequence: TGTGCCAGCAGCCTGGGACAGGGTAGAATGTGGGAGCAGTACTTC.

The chain has TRBV7-6 and TRBJ2-7; a possible D gene is TRBD2 (7 bases). The CDR3 totals 15 residues. Germline assignment: CDR1 SGHVS and CDR2 FNYEAQ. Trimming stripped 4 bases from V and 7 bases from J, with 20 bases between. The DNA of the CDR3 is TGTGCCAGCAGCTCAGGGGCGGGGGCCATGGGTGAGCAGTACTTC. It encodes CASSSGAGAMGEQYF.

The J gene is TRBJ2-5, the V gene TRBV7-9; D not resolved. The germline V gene has CDR1 SEHNR and CDR2 FQNEAQ (reference sequence). V was trimmed by 2 bases and J by 2 bases, leaving 12 bases between them. The CDR3 has 15 residues. CDR3 region: CASSLFWNSQETQYF. The CDR3 coding sequence is TGTGCCAGCAGCTTATTCTGGAACAGTCAAGAGACCCAGTACTTC.

Comments on this clone: One end of the junction does not line up with germline, which may come from a read error. The CDR3 sequence: CASSPLASSYNEQFF. DNA for the CDR3: TGTGCTAGCAGCCCTTTGGCCAGCTCCTACAATGAGCAGTTCTTC. The chain links TRBV7-7 to TRBJ2-1; D remains ambiguous. Germline values: CDR1 SSHAT, CDR2 FNYEAQ (reference sequence). The CDR3 spans 15 residues. Together with reference TRBV7-7 and TRBJ2-1, the CDR3 gives the full variable domain: GAGVSQSPRYKVTKRGQDVTLRCDPISSHATLYWYQQALGQGPEFLTYFNYEAQPDKSGLPSDRFSAERPEGSISTLTIQRTEQRDSAMYRCASSPLASSYNEQFFGPGTRLTVL.

V usage is TRBV6-1 and J usage is TRBJ1-6, with 8 bases fitting TRBD1. The trim removed 2 bases at V and 9 bases at J, leaving 3 bases unmatched. The CDR3 is 14 residues long. Germline V CDR1 and CDR2: MNHNS, SASEGT. CDR3 sequence: CASSETDRASPLHF. The CDR3 nucleotides are TGTGCCAGCAGTGAAACGGACAGGGCTTCACCCCTCCACTTT.

The chain carries TRBV19 and TRBJ1-1, with D possibly matching TRBD1 (6 bases). The CDR3 length is 13 residues. V was pared by 10 bases and J by 6 bases, with 18 bases between. The V gene's germline CDR1 is LNHDA and CDR2 SQIVND (reference sequence). The CDR3: CATATGVEPEAFF. In DNA form, the CDR3 reads TGTGCCACCGCGACAGGTGTGGAACCTGAAGCTTTCTTT.

In this sample, this clone turned up a few times. Additional DNA sequences in this sample encode the identical CDR3. This chain joins TRBV5-1 and TRBJ2-7; TRBD1 matches at 10 bases. Germline trimming cut 4 bases from V and 5 bases from J; bases unmatched to any gene: 3. The CDR3 runs to 13 residues. Germline V gene data show CDR1 as SGHRS and CDR2 as YFSETQ. The CDR3 loop reads CASSAGQGNEQYF. Here the CDR3 DNA reads TGCGCCAGCAGCGCGGGACAGGGGAACGAGCAGTACTTC.

The J gene is TRBJ1-1, the V gene TRBV18; no definite D call. Germline assignment: CDR1 KGHSH and CDR2 LQKENI. This CDR3 is built from 14 residues. V was clipped by 3 bases and J by 6 bases, with 14 bases between them. CDR3 DNA sequence: TGTGCCAGCTCACCGGGGTGGGGTAGCGCTGAAGCTTTCTTT. This codes for CASSPGWGSAEAFF.

V usage is TRBV6-5 and J usage is TRBJ1-4; TRBD1 is a possible D gene (5 bases). CDR3 size: 13 residues. Trimming removed 4 bases from V and 6 bases from J, with 9 bases in between. Germline V gene sequence: CDR1 MNHEY, CDR2 SVGAGI. In DNA, the CDR3 is TGTGCCAGCAGTTCAGGGTCCCATGAAAAACTGTTTTTT. It yields the protein CASSSGSHEKLFF.

The chain carries TRBV5-6 and TRBJ2-3, with 11 positions matching TRBD2. This CDR3 has 15 amino acids. The germline V gene has CDR1 SGHDT and CDR2 YYEEEE. The V gene end was trimmed by 2 bases and the J gene end by 1 base; junction bases not matched to a gene: 0. The CDR3 here is CASSLLAGGTDTQYF. CDR3 bases: TGTGCCAGCAGCTTACTAGCGGGAGGCACAGATACGCAGTATTTT.

The chain combines TRBV28 with TRBJ2-2; TRBD2 is a possible D gene (6 bases). Germline CDR1 is MDHEN and CDR2 is SYDVKM. This CDR3 spans 16 amino acids. V was shortened by 3 bases and J by 4 bases, with 15 bases between the two germline ends. The CDR3 DNA sequence: TGTGCCAGCAGTTTGCTGCGGGGTGACGGCACCGGGGAGCTGTTTTTT. Its translation is CASSLLRGDGTGELFF.

The chain recombines TRBV27 with TRBJ2-1; D may be TRBD2 (6 bases). Germline CDR1 is MNHEY and CDR2 is SMNVEV (reference sequence). Trimming removed 7 bases from V and 2 bases from J, with 12 bases in between. The CDR3 runs to 14 residues. CDR3 region: CASTYGTPYNEQFF. The CDR3 bases are TGTGCCAGCACCTACGGGACTCCCTACAATGAGCAGTTCTTC.

This chain connects TRBV6-5 to TRBJ2-3; 8 bases line up with TRBD2. Germline-derived CDR1 and CDR2 are MNHEY and SVGAGI. V gave up 5 bases and J gave up 3 bases; unmatched junction bases: 4. This CDR3 region has 14 residues. CDR3 in DNA: TGTGCCAGCAGTCACGGGGGGGAGACAGATACGCAGTATTTT. Its translation: CASSHGGETDTQYF.

The gene calls are TRBV5-6 and TRBJ1-3; D ambiguous. Germline values: CDR1 SGHDT, CDR2 YYEEEE. V lost 3 bases to trimming and J lost 3 bases, with 13 bases between them. The CDR3 has 15 residues. CDR3 coding DNA: TGTGCCAGCAGCTCGTCCGGGATGAGTGGAAACACCATATATTTT. Translated, it gives CASSSSGMSGNTIYF.

The V call is TRBV30, the J call TRBJ2-1, with 9 bases that match TRBD1. This CDR3 spans 12 amino acids. CDR1 GTSNPN and CDR2 SVGIG come from the germline V gene (reference sequence). The chain's CDR3 is CVKQGAGNEQFF. DNA of the CDR3: TGTGTTAAACAGGGGGCAGGCAATGAGCAGTTCTTC.

V is TRBV5-1 and J is TRBJ1-1, with D tentatively TRBD1 (6 bases). The CDR3 contains 15 residues. V gave up 0 bases and J gave up 4 bases, with 13 bases separating them. Germline V gene lookup returns CDR1 SGHRS and CDR2 YFSETQ. CDR3 DNA: TGCGCCAGCAGCTTGGCGGCAGGGGCATCCACTGAAGCTTTCTTT. Translated, it gives CASSLAAGASTEAFF.

This chain joins TRBV6-4 and TRBJ1-2; perhaps TRBD1 as D (5 bases). Germline values: CDR1 MRHNA, CDR2 SNTAGT. CDR3 size: 15 residues. The ends were cut back, 6 bases at V and 7 bases at J, with 21 bases in the middle. CDR3 residues: CASRMEPGGRGGYTF. CDR3 nucleotide sequence: TGTGCCAGCAGAATGGAGCCGGGTGGAAGGGGTGGCTACACCTTC.

The chain carries TRBV6-1 and TRBJ1-1; no clear D gene. Germline V gene data show CDR1 as MNHNS and CDR2 as SASEGT. The V gene lost 2 bases and the J gene lost 7 bases, with 14 bases spanning the gap. The CDR3 runs 14 residues. CDR3 protein: CASSEFERAVEAFF. The CDR3 coding sequence is TGTGCCAGCAGTGAATTTGAAAGGGCAGTTGAAGCTTTCTTT.